This TCR beta chain was observed in a study of T cell repertoires in cytomegalovirus infection. Whole-study context: In public TCR beta signatures, there were indications of both CMV infection and matching HLA type.

Germline CDR1 and CDR2: LNHNV and YYDKDF (reference sequence). The CDR3 is 14 residues long. V was pared by 5 bases and J by 7 bases, with 7 bases of the junction left unmatched. TCRdb ran MiXCR on the reads and lists one entry per CDR3 protein. The sample lists hundreds of thousands of distinct CDR3 sequences; approximately 32% were seen once. Remarks on this clonotype: Its antigen remains unknown.

Whole-study results and caveats: Across the ex vivo response, the dominant clonotypes were HLA-C-restricted CMV-specific TCR beta clonotypes.

Sequenced material: cultured CD8+ T cells from PBMCs, taken from culture after CMV antigen stimulation. This receptor was taken from a human donor in good health (CMV status not recorded). Some clones in this sample may be carry-over from other donors' samples. The rearrangement uses TRBV15 and TRBJ1-4; 7 nucleotides line up with TRBD1. The CDR3 loop is CATSLGQTGEKLFF. In nucleotides, the CDR3 is TGTGCCACCAGCCTGGGACAGACAGGTGAAAAACTGTTTTTT.